The 13 T cell receptor beta chains below were found in one sample sequenced in a study of cytomegalovirus exposure and HLA in healthy donors. 60 Vbeta and 13 Jbeta primers were used in PCR. This table comes from immunoSEQ multiplex PCR, and its TCRdb copy is limited to in-frame clones, with some not included. The repertoire includes some 140,000 clones, roughly 70% of them detected once, and around 4.2% sits in the top ten. The sequenced material came from PBMCs. The origin of the receptors is a man aged 45-65 years in good health and CMV-seropositive.

V and J are TRBV29-1 and TRBJ2-1; a weak D match, TRBD1 (6 bases). The CDR3 consists of 15 residues. The germline V gene encodes CDR1 SQVTM and CDR2 ANQGSEA. The V gene lost 0 bases and the J gene lost 1 base, with 10 bases spanning the gap. In nucleotides, the CDR3 is TGCAGCGTTGAAGATCAGGGGAGTTCCTACAATGAGCAGTTCTTC. This sequence encodes CSVEDQGSSYNEQFF.

V usage is TRBV6-5 and J usage is TRBJ2-3, with 7 bases aligning to TRBD2. This CDR3 is 16 amino acids long. The germline CDR1 and CDR2 sequences are MNHEY and SVGAGI. Trimming removed 2 bases from V and 1 base from J; junction bases left unmatched: 6. For the CDR3, the DNA is TGTGCCAGCAGTTACGGGGGGGGACTCCGCACAGATACGCAGTATTTT. Translated: CASSYGGGLRTDTQYF.

The genes are TRBV10-2 and TRBJ2-3, with D uncertain. The CDR3 has 13 residues. CDR1 WSHSY and CDR2 SAAADI come from the germline V gene. V shed 8 bases and J shed 3 bases, with 12 bases lying between them. The DNA for the CDR3 is TGCGCCAGCCTCCTCAGAGGTACAGATACGCAGTATTTT. This encodes CASLLRGTDTQYF.

The CDR3 protein is CASLTSGYEAFF. As DNA, the CDR3 is TGTGCCAGCTTGACGAGCGGATATGAAGCTTTCTTT. The rearrangement joins TRBV18 to TRBJ1-1, with D uncertain. The CDR3 runs to 12 residues. Germline CDR1 KGHSH, CDR2 LQKENI. V was trimmed by 7 bases and J by 7 bases, leaving 13 bases between them.

The CDR3 DNA follows: TGTGCCAGCAGTCCCTGGGCTGCTGGAAACACCATATATTTT. Translated, it gives CASSPWAAGNTIYF. V usage is TRBV28 and J usage is TRBJ1-3; D gene ambiguous. This CDR3 spans 14 amino acids. Germline CDR1 is MDHEN and CDR2 is SYDVKM. V gave up 5 bases and J gave up 2 bases, with 10 bases separating them. The full variable domain, completed using reference TRBV28 and TRBJ1-3, is DVKVTQSSRYLVKRTGEKVFLECVQDMDHENMFWYRQDPGLGLRLIYFSYDVKMKEKGDIPEGYSVSREKKERFSLILESASTNQTSMYLCASSPWAAGNTIYFGEGSWLTVV.

The V call is TRBV19, the J call TRBJ2-2; D unresolved. The V gene lost 7 bases and the J gene lost 4 bases, with 16 bases spanning the gap. This CDR3 comprises 15 residues. CDR1 LNHDA and CDR2 SQIVND come from the germline V gene (reference sequence). The CDR3 DNA reads as TGTGCCAGTAAAGGTGAGAGTAGAGGCACCGGGGAGCTGTTTTTT. It is translated as CASKGESRGTGELFF.

The gene calls are TRBV5-4 and TRBJ2-3, with TRBD2 matching over 8 bases. After removal of 0 bases from V and 3 bases from J, the junction contained 9 bases not matched to a gene. The CDR3 has 17 amino acids. Germline V gene data show CDR1 as SGHNT and CDR2 as YYREEE (reference sequence). DNA of the CDR3: TGTGCCAGCAGCTTGGATATGGCTAGCGGGTCGACAGATACGCAGTATTTT. As protein: CASSLDMASGSTDTQYF.

This chain uses TRBV7-6 with TRBJ2-7; D is ambiguous. Germline loops: CDR1 SGHVS, CDR2 FNYEAQ. This CDR3 has 14 residues. Trimming stripped 5 bases from V and 3 bases from J, with 14 bases between. CDR3: CASSPPGESYEQYF. The DNA for the CDR3 is TGTGCCAGCAGCCCGCCCGGAGAGAGCTACGAGCAGTACTTC. The entire variable domain, with the rest obtained from reference TRBV7-6 and TRBJ2-7, is as follows: GAGVSQSPRYKVTKRGQDVALRCDPISGHVSLYWYRQALGQGPEFLTYFNYEAQQDKSGLPNDRFSAERPEGSISTLTIQRTEQRDSAMYRCASSPPGESYEQYFGPGTRLTVT.

V gene TRBV5-6 combines with J gene TRBJ1-2; 7 nucleotides match TRBD1. V shed 1 base and J 3 bases; nucleotides not matched to a gene: 9. Germline V gives CDR1 SGHDT, CDR2 YYEEEE. The CDR3 runs to 16 residues. The CDR3 here is CASSLPTGMLYYGYTF. The CDR3 DNA is TGTGCCAGCAGCTTGCCGACAGGGATGCTTTACTATGGCTACACCTTC.

J is TRBJ1-6 and V is TRBV10-1, with unresolved D. V was pared by 6 bases and J by 7 bases, with 10 bases between. The CDR3 loop spans 13 amino acids. Germline CDR1 WNHNN, CDR2 SYGVQD (reference sequence). The chain's CDR3 is CASRVDGNSPLHF. The CDR3 DNA reads TGCGCCAGCAGGGTAGACGGGAATTCACCCCTCCACTTT.

The rearrangement links TRBV18 to TRBJ1-2; possibly TRBD1 for D (6 bases). Germline CDR1 is KGHSH and CDR2 is LQKENI. The CDR3 is made up of 15 amino acids. Trimming took 5 bases from V and 3 from J, leaving 16 bases between them. The CDR3, as DNA: TGTGCCAGCTCATCCGGGGTGGACAGTGACTATGGCTACACCTTC. This encodes CASSSGVDSDYGYTF.

This clone has a single count. The chain carries TRBV7-2 and TRBJ1-5; D might be TRBD1 (5 bases). In germline, CDR1 is SGHTA, CDR2 FQGNSA. Trimming pared 1 base from V and 0 bases from J, leaving 13 bases between. The CDR3 has 17 amino acids. CDR3 sequence: CASSLEGRFYSNQPQHF. CDR3 sequence (DNA): TGTGCCAGCAGCTTAGAGGGGAGGTTCTATAGCAATCAGCCCCAGCATTTT.

The chain uses TRBV28 and TRBJ1-5, with 9 bases fitting TRBD1. The germline V gene encodes CDR1 MDHEN and CDR2 SYDVKM. CDR3 length equals 15 residues. V was pared by 4 bases and J by 7 bases, with 8 bases of the junction left unmatched. CDR3 protein: CASSSSGTGYQPQHF. CDR3 DNA sequence: TGTGCCAGCAGTTCATCCGGGACAGGGTACCAGCCCCAGCATTTT.